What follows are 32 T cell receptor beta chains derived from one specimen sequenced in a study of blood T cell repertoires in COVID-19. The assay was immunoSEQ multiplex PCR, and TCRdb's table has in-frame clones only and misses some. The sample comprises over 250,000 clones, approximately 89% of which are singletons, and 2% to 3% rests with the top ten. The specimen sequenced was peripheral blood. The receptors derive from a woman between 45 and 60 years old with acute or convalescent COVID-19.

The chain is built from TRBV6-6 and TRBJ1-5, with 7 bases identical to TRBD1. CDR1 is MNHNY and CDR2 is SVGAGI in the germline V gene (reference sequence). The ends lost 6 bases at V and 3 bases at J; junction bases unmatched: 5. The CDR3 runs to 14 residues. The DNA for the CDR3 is TGTGCCAGCAGCCCCGGGACAGTCAATCAGCCCCAGCATTTT. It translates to CASSPGTVNQPQHF.

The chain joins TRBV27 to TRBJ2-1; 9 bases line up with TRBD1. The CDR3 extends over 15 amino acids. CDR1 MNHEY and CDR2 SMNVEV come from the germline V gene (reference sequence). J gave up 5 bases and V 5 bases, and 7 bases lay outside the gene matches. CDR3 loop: CASSLRDRVDNEQFF. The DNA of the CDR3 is TGTGCCAGCAGTCTCCGGGACAGGGTGGACAATGAGCAGTTCTTC.

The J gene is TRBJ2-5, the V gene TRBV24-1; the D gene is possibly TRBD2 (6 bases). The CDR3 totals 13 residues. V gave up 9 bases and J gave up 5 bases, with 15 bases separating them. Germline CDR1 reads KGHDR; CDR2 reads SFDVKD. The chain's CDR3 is CATGVGAGETQYF. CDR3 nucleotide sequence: TGTGCCACCGGAGTTGGGGCGGGGGAGACCCAGTACTTC.

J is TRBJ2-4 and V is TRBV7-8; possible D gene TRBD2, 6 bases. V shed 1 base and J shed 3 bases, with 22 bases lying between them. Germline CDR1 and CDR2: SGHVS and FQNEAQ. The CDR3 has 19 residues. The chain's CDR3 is CASSLEWGRGRDGKNIQYF. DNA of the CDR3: TGTGCCAGCAGCTTAGAGTGGGGTCGGGGGAGAGACGGCAAAAACATTCAGTACTTC.

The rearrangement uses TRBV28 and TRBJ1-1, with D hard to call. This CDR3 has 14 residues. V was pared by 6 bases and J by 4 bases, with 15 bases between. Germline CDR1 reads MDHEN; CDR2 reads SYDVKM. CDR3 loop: CASRLARGSTEAFF. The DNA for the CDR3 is TGTGCCAGCAGGTTAGCTCGAGGGAGCACTGAAGCTTTCTTT.

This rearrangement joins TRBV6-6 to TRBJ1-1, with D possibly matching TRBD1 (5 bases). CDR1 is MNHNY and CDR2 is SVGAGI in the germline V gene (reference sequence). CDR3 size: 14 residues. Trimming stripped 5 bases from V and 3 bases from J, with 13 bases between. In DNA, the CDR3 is TGTGCCAGCAGTAAGAACAGGATAGACACTGAAGCTTTCTTT. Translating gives CASSKNRIDTEAFF.

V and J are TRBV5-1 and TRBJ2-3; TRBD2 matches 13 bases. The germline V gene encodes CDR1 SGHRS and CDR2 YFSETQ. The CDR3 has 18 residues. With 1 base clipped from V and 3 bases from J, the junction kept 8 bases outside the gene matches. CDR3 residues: CASSLIGLAGAETDTQYF. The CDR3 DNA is TGCGCCAGCAGCTTGATCGGACTAGCGGGAGCGGAGACAGATACGCAGTATTTT.

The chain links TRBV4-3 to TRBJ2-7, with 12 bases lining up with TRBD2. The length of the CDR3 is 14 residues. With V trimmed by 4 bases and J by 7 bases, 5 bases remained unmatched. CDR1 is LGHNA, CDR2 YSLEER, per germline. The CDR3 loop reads CASSPRTSGEEQYF. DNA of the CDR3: TGCGCCAGCAGCCCCCGGACTAGCGGGGAGGAGCAGTACTTC.

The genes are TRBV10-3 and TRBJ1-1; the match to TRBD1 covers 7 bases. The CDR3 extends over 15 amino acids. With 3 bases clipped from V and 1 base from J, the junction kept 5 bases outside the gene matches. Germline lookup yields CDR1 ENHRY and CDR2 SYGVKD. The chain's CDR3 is CAISDPGQKNTEAFF. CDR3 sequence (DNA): TGTGCCATCAGTGACCCGGGACAGAAGAACACTGAAGCTTTCTTT.

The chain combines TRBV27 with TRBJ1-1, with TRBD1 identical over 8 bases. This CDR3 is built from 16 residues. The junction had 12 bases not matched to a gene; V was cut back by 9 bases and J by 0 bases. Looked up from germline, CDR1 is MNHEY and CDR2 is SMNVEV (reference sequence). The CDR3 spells CASFKGAGGLNTEAFF. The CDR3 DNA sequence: TGTGCCAGTTTTAAAGGGGCAGGGGGCTTGAACACTGAAGCTTTCTTT.

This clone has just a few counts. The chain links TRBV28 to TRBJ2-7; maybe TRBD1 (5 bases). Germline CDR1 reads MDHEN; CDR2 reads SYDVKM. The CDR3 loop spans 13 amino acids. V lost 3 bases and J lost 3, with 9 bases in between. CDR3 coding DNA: TGTGCCAGCAGTTTTGTTAGGGGCTACGAGCAGTACTTC. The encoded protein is CASSFVRGYEQYF.

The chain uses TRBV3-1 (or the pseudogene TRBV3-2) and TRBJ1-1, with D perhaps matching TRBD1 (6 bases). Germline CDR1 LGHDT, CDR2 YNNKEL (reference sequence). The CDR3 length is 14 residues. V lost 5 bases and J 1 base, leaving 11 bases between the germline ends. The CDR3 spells CASSSRGGNTEAFF. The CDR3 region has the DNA TGTGCCAGCAGCTCCAGAGGGGGGAACACTGAAGCTTTCTTT.

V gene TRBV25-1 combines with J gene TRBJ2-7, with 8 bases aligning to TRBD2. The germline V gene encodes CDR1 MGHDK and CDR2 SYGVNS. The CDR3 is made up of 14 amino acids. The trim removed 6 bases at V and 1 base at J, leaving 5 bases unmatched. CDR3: CASSQTSASYEQYF. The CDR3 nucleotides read TGTGCCAGCAGCCAGACTAGCGCTTCCTACGAGCAGTACTTC.

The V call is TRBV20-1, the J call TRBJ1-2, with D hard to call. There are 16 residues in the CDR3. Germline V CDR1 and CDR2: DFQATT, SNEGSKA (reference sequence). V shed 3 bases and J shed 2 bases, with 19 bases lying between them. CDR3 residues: CSASPKGGRPNYGYTF. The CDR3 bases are TGCAGTGCTAGTCCCAAGGGAGGAAGACCCAACTATGGCTACACCTTC.

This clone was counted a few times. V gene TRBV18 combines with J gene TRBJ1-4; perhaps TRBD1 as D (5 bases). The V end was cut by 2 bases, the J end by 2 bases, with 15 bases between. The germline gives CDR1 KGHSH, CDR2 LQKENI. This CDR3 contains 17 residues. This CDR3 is CASSPNRQGRTNEKLFF. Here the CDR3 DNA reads TGTGCCAGCTCACCAAACAGGCAAGGTCGGACTAATGAAAAACTGTTTTTT.

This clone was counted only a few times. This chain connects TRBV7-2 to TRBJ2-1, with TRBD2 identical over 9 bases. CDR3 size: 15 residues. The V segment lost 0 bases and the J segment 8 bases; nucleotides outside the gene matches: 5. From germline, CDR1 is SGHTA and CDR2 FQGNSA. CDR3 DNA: TGTGCCAGCAGCTTAGCGCCCGGGACTAGCTATGAGCAGTTCTTC. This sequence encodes CASSLAPGTSYEQFF.

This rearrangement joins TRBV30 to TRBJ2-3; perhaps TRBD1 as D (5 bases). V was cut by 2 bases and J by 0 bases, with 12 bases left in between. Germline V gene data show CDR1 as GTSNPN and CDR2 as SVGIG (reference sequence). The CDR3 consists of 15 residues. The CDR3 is CAWSLTDSSTDTQYF. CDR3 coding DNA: TGTGCCTGGAGTTTGACAGACTCTAGCACAGATACGCAGTATTTT.

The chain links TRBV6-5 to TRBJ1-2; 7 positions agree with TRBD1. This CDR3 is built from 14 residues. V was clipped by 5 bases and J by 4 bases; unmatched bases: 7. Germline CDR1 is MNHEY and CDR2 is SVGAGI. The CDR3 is CASSRGTAFYGYTF. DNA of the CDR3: TGTGCCAGCAGTAGAGGGACAGCTTTCTATGGCTACACCTTC.

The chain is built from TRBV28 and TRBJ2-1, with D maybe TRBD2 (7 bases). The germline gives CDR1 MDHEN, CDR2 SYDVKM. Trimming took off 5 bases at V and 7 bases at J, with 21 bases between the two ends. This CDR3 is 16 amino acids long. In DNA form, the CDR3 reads TGTGCCAGCAGTCCCGCCCGGGGGGCAGAGTCAAATGAGCAGTTCTTC. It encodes CASSPARGAESNEQFF. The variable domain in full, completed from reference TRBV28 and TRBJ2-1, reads DVKVTQSSRYLVKRTGEKVFLECVQDMDHENMFWYRQDPGLGLRLIYFSYDVKMKEKGDIPEGYSVSREKKERFSLILESASTNQTSMYLCASSPARGAESNEQFFGPGTRLTVL.

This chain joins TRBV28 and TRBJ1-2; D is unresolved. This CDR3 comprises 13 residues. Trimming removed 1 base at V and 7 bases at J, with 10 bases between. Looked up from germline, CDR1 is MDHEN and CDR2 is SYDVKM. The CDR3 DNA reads TGTGCCAGCAGTTTATTGGGAGTTGGTGGCTACACCTTC. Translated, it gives CASSLLGVGGYTF.

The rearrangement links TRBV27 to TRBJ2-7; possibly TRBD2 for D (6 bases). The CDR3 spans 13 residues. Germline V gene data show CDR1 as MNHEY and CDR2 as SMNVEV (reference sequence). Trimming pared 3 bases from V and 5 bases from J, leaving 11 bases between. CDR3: CASSFWGVNEQYF. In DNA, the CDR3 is TGTGCCAGCAGTTTCTGGGGGGTGAACGAGCAGTACTTC.

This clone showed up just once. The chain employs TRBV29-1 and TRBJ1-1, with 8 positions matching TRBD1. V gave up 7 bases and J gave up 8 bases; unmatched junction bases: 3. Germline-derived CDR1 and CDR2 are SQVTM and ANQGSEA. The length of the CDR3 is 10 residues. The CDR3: CSGRQGEAFF. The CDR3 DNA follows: TGCAGCGGAAGACAGGGGGAAGCTTTCTTT.

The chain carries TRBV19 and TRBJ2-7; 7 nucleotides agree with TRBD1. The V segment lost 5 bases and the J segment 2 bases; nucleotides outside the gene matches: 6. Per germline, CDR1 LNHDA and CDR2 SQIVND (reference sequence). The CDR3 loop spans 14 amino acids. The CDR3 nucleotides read TGTGCCAGTAGTCCCCACAGGGGAGCCTACGAGCAGTACTTC. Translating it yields CASSPHRGAYEQYF.

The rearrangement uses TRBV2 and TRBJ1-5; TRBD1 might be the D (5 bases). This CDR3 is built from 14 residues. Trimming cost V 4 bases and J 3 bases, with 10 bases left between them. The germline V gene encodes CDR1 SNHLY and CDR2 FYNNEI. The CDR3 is CASSGGLPNQPQHF. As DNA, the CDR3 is TGTGCCAGCAGTGGGGGACTCCCCAATCAGCCCCAGCATTTT.

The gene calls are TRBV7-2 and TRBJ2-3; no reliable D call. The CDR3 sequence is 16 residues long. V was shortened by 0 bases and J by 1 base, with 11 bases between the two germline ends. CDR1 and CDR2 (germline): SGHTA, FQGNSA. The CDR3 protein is CASSLAVTRRTDTQYF. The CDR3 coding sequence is TGTGCCAGCAGCTTAGCAGTAACGCGGCGCACAGATACGCAGTATTTT.

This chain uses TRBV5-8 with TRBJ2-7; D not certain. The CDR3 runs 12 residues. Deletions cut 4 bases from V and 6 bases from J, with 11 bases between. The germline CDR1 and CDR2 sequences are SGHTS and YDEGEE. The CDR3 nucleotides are TGTGCCAGCAGCATAGAGACTTCCGAGCAGTACTTC. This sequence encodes CASSIETSEQYF.

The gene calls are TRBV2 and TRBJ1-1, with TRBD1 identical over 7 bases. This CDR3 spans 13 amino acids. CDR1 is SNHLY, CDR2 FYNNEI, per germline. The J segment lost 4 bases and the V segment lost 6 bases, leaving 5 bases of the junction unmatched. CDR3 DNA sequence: TGTGCCAGCAGCGTACAGGGGAGCACTGAAGCTTTCTTT. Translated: CASSVQGSTEAFF.

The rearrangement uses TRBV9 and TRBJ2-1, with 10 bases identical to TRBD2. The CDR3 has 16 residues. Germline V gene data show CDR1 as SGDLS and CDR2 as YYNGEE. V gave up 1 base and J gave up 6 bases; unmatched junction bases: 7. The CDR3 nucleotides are TGTGCCAGCAGCGTATCCAGCGGGAGGGCTGGCAATGAGCAGTTCTTC. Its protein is CASSVSSGRAGNEQFF.

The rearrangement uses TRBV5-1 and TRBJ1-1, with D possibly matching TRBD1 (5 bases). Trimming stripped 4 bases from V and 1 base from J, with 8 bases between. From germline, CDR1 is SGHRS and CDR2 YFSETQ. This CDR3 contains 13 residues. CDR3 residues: CASSDTGNTEAFF. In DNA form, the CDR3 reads TGCGCCAGCAGCGACACAGGGAACACTGAAGCTTTCTTT.

Here the CDR3 reads CASSSHRTGYNEQFF. The CDR3 DNA sequence: TGTGCCAGCAGTAGCCACAGGACGGGCTACAATGAGCAGTTCTTC. This rearrangement joins TRBV6-2 or TRBV6-3 to TRBJ2-1; weak D call: TRBD1 (5 bases). The CDR3 is made up of 15 amino acids. Trimming took 5 bases from V and 3 from J, leaving 14 bases between them. Germline V lookup: CDR1 MNHEY, CDR2 SVGEGT.

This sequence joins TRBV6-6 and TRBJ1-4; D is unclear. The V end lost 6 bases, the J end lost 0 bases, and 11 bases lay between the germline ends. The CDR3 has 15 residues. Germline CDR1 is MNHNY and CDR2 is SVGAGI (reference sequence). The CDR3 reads CASRREWATNEKLFF. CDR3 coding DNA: TGTGCCAGCAGACGGGAGTGGGCAACTAATGAAAAACTGTTTTTT.

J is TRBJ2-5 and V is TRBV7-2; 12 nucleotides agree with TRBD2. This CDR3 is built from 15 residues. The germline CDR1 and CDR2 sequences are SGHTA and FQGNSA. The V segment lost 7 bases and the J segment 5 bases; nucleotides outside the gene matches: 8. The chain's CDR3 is CASTTTSGSRETQYF. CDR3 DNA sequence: TGTGCCAGCACCACGACTAGCGGGAGTCGGGAGACCCAGTACTTC.